The rows below give T cell receptor beta chains drawn from one sample of a study of Graves' ophthalmopathy and Graves' hyperthyroidism. Via MiXCR, TCRdb re-called the multiplex PCR reads, giving one row per CDR3 protein. In the table there are 45,000 to 60,000 distinct CDR3 sequences, approximately 50% of which are singletons. The sample was peripheral blood. The receptors here all came from an adult woman with Graves' ophthalmopathy. CDR3s include the opening cysteine and the closing phenylalanine or tryptophan. Each record gives: clone size, CDR3 length, V gene, J gene, D gene, CDR3 protein, CDR3 DNA. A D gene is named only where the DNA matches it firmly. Expanded clones are given a class, and other clones once, few, many or no size at all.

clone size: .
CDR3 length: 16
V gene: TRBV10-1
J gene: TRBJ2-6
D gene: TRBD1
CDR3 protein: CASNRQGDSGANVLTF
CDR3 DNA: TGCGCCAGCAACAGACAGGGGGACTCTGGGGCCAACGTCCTGACTTTC

clone size: few
CDR3 length: 17
V gene: TRBV3-1
J gene: TRBJ2-7
D gene: .
CDR3 protein: CASSPLRGASRSYEQYF
CDR3 DNA: TGTGCCAGCAGCCCCCTCCGGGGAGCTAGCCGCTCCTACGAGCAGTACTTC

clone size: .
CDR3 length: 13
V gene: TRBV2
J gene: TRBJ2-7
D gene: TRBD2
CDR3 protein: CASKGREYHEQYF
CDR3 DNA: TGTGCCAGCAAGGGGCGGGAGTATCACGAGCAGTACTTC

clone size: many
CDR3 length: 14
V gene: TRBV11-2
J gene: TRBJ2-7
D gene: .
CDR3 protein: CASSPRLTSYEQYF
CDR3 DNA: TGTGCCAGCAGCCCGCGACTAACCTCCTACGAGCAGTACTTC

clone size: .
CDR3 length: 16
V gene: TRBV11-2
J gene: TRBJ2-1
D gene: .
CDR3 protein: CASSLDAGTATNEQFF
CDR3 DNA: TGTGCCAGCAGCTTAGACGCCGGGACGGCGACCAATGAGCAGTTCTTC

clone size: many
CDR3 length: 10
V gene: TRBV29-1
J gene: TRBJ1-1
D gene: .
CDR3 protein: CSVGDTEAFF
CDR3 DNA: TGCAGCGTTGGGGACACTGAAGCTTTCTTT

clone size: .
CDR3 length: 17
V gene: TRBV7-7
J gene: TRBJ2-1
D gene: TRBD2
CDR3 protein: CASSSFAGLAGVNEQFF
CDR3 DNA: TGTGCTAGCAGCTCCTTCGCGGGACTAGCGGGAGTGAATGAGCAGTTCTTC

clone size: many
CDR3 length: 12
V gene: TRBV12-3/TRBV12-4
J gene: TRBJ1-1
D gene: .
CDR3 protein: CASRPGHTEAFF
CDR3 DNA: TGTGCCAGCAGACCAGGGCACACTGAAGCTTTCTTT

clone size: .
CDR3 length: 18
V gene: TRBV24-1
J gene: TRBJ2-7
D gene: TRBD1
CDR3 protein: CATSERDRRVSLFYEQYF
CDR3 DNA: TGTGCCACCAGTGAGAGGGACAGGAGGGTTTCCCTTTTCTACGAGCAGTACTTC

clone size: .
CDR3 length: 15
V gene: TRBV25-1
J gene: TRBJ2-1
D gene: TRBD2
CDR3 protein: CAWDGTSGGDNEQFF
CDR3 DNA: TGTGCCTGGGACGGGACTAGCGGAGGGGACAATGAGCAGTTCTTC

clone size: .
CDR3 length: 14
V gene: TRBV5-4
J gene: TRBJ2-1
D gene: .
CDR3 protein: CASRTGAANNGQFF
CDR3 DNA: TGTGCCAGCAGGACCGGGGCAGCAAACAATGGGCAGTTCTTC

clone size: many
CDR3 length: 14
V gene: TRBV6-1
J gene: TRBJ2-3
D gene: .
CDR3 protein: CASSAGPDTDTQYF
CDR3 DNA: TGTGCCAGCAGTGCGGGACCAGACACAGATACGCAGTATTTT

clone size: many
CDR3 length: 15
V gene: TRBV6-6
J gene: TRBJ1-6
D gene: .
CDR3 protein: CASSYSLGQRSPLHF
CDR3 DNA: TGTGCCAGCAGTTACTCCCTGGGGCAACGTTCACCCCTCCACTTT

clone size: medium-sized
CDR3 length: 13
V gene: TRBV7-7
J gene: TRBJ2-5
D gene: .
CDR3 protein: CASSFGQKETQYF
CDR3 DNA: TGTGCTAGCAGCTTTGGACAGAAAGAGACCCAGTACTTC